This T cell receptor (beta chain) is drawn from a study of a mutant IDH1 vaccine in newly diagnosed glioma (dated by TCRdb to the early 2020s). About the investigation overall: Eight vaccinations were administered to patients in weeks 1, 3, 5, 7, 11, 15, 19 and 23, corresponding to visits V03 through V10. Vaccination was initiated 4-6 weeks after radiotherapy alone, or concurrently with temozolomide cycles in the chemotherapy-containing groups. Before enrollment, patients had received standard therapy of radiotherapy alone, temozolomide alone, or radiochemotherapy with temozolomide; most received the combination. For exploratory analyses, roughly 25 treated patients had longitudinal TCRB deep sequencing done wherever samples were available. Peripheral blood was drawn at six visits: V03 (baseline), V05, V07, V10, V12 and V13. Of the 30 to 35 treated patients, approximately 62% were male and 37.5% were female, and a mean age of around 40 years was recorded. The study at large found these results: Vaccine-induced immune responses across multiple MHC alleles were detected in about 92% of patients. Availability determined which PBMC samples were chosen for TCRB deep sequencing. The authors stated that sample limitations prevented analyses of patient blood samples from being reproduced. Changes in the top peripheral T cell clonotypes picked up by TCRB sequencing did not appear to be linked to pseudoprogression.

Points on this clone: Its cognate antigen has yet to be identified. It has no much larger one-base neighbor in the sample; base qualities were not kept.

The time point tag for this specimen amounts to: week 11, during vaccination. Every vaccine dose consisted of 300 ug of a 20-mer mutant IDH1 peptide in Montanide, administered subcutaneously together with topical imiquimod. All donors had newly diagnosed IDH1-mutant astrocytomas of WHO grade 3 or 4 that showed loss of nuclear ATRX. The samples were drawn from NOA16, a multicentre, single-arm, open-label phase I trial in Germany that tested a mutant IDH1 peptide vaccine in humans for the first time. Genomic DNA for TCRB sequencing was extracted from EDTA blood using the DNeasy Blood and Tissue Kit. Libraries were constructed by the immunoSEQ multiplex PCR assay. Following the manufacturer's protocol, the hsTCRB Kit was used to amplify rearranged TCR beta chain sequences. Sequencing of TCRB libraries was carried out on an Illumina MiSeq. Per the source publication's procedure: The kit vendor's proprietary platform handled demultiplexing, trimming and gene mapping. Drawn from immuneACCESS, this table holds only the in-frame rearrangements with V and J called that TCRdb kept. Clones are partly lost; checked studies trace under half to an unresolved V gene and leave the rest unexplained. The V and J calls and clone size come from that table; D and trimming were worked out from the DNA. This sample lists roughly 110,000 clones; about nine tenths were detected once. The ten biggest clones cover 0.55% to 0.7% of the sample.

Deletion took 4 bases off V and 1 base off J, with a span of 11 bases between the germline ends. Taken from the germline V gene (reference sequence), the CDR1 and CDR2 loops are SGHNT and YYREEE. Including the terminal cysteine and phenylalanine, the CDR3 comprises 14 residues. Just the 42-base CDR3 DNA is kept, in frame starting at base 1. The origin of this receptor is a woman between 50 and 59 years old with glioma. The source was PBMCs, collected from a glioma patient whose treatment included an IDH1 peptide vaccine. The sequence is built from TRBV5-4 and TRBJ1-1; no D segment can be confidently identified. Here is the DNA: TGTGCCAGCAGCCCTCCTCCCCCGAACACTGAAGCTTTCTTT. The encoded protein is CASSPPPPNTEAFF.